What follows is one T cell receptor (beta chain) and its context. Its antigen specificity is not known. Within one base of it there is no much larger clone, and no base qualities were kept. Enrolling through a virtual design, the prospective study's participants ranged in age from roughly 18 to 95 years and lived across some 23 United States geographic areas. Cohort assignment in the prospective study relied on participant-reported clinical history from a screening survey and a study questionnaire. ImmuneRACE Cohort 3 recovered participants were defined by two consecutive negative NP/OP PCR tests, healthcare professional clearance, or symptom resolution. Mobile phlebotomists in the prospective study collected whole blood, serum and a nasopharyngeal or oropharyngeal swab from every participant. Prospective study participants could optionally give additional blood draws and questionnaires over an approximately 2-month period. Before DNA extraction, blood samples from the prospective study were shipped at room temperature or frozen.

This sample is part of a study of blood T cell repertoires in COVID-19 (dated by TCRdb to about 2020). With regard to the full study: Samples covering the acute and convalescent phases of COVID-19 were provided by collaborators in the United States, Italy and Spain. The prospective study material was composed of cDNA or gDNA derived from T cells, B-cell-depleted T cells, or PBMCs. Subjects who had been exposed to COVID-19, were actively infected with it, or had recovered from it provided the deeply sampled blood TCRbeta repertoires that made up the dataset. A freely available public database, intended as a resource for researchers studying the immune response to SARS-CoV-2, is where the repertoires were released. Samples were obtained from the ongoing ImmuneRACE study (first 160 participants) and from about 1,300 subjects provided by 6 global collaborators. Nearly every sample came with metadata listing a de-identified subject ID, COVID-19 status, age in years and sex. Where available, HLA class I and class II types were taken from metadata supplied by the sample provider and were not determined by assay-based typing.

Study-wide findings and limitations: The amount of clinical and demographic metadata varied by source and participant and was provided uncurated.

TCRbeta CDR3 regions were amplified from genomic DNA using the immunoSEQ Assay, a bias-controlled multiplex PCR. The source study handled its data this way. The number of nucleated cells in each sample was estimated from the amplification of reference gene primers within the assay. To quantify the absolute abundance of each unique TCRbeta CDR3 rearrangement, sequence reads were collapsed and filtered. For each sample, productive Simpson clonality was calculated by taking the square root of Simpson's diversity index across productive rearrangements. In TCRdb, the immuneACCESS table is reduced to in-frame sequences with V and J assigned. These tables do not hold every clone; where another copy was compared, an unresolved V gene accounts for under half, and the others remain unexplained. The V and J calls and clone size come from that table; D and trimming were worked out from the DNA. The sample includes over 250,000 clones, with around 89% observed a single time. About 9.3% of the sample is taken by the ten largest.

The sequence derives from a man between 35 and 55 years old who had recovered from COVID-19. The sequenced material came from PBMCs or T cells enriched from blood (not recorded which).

The CDR3 has the sequence CASSSLNYEQYF. The DNA is as follows: TGTGCCAGCAGTTCGTTAAACTACGAGCAGTACTTC. The V and J segments used are TRBV28 and TRBJ2-7, with no confidently assigned D gene. V is reduced by 4 bases and J by 3 bases, leaving a spacing of 7 bases between them. Taken from the germline V gene, the CDR1 and CDR2 loops are MDHEN and SYDVKM. There are 12 amino acids in the CDR3, from cysteine to phenylalanine inclusive. Only the CDR3 portion is preserved as DNA: 36 bases, with reading frame beginning at the first base.